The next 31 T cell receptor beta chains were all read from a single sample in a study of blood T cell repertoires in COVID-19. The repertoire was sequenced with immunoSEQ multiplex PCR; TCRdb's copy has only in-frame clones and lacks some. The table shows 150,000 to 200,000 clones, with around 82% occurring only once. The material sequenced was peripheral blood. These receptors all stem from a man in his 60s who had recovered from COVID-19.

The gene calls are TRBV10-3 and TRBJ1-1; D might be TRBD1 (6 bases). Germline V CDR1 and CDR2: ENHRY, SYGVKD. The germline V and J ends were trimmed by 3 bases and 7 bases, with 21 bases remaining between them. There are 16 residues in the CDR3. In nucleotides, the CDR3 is TGTGCCATCAGTGATAGGGGGAAGGGGAAGACAGGTGAAGCTTTCTTT. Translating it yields CAISDRGKGKTGEAFF.

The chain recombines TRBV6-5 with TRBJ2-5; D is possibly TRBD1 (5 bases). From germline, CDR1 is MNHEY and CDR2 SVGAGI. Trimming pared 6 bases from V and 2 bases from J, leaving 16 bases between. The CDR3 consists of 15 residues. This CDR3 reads CASRNSYDRQETQYF. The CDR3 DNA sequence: TGTGCCAGCAGGAACTCCTACGACAGACAAGAGACCCAGTACTTC.

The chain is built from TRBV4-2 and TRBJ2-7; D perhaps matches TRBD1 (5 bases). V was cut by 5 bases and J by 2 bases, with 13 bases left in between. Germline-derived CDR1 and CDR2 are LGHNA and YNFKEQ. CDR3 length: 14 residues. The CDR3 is CASSEREGAYEQYF. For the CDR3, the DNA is TGTGCCAGCAGCGAAAGGGAAGGGGCCTACGAGCAGTACTTC.

CDR3 in amino acids: CASSPGGEGYTF. DNA of the CDR3: TGTGCCAGCTCACCAGGCGGGGAGGGCTACACCTTC. The V and J genes are TRBV18 and TRBJ1-2; D ambiguous. V lost 2 bases and J 8 bases, leaving 9 bases between the germline ends. The CDR3 is made up of 12 amino acids. CDR1 and CDR2 (germline): KGHSH, LQKENI.

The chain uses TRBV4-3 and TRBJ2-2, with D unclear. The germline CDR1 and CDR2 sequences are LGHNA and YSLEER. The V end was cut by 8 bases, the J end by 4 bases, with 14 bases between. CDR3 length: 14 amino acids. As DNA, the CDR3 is TGCGCCAGCGGAACCGGGTCCCGCACCGGGGAGCTGTTTTTT. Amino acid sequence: CASGTGSRTGELFF.

The CDR3 reads CASSLAAREWEQFF. The CDR3 DNA reads as TGTGCCAGCAGCTTGGCCGCCAGGGAATGGGAGCAGTTCTTC. The rearrangement joins TRBV5-6 to TRBJ2-1; tentatively, D is TRBD1 (5 bases). The CDR3 covers 14 residues. Per germline, CDR1 SGHDT and CDR2 YYEEEE. V lost 0 bases to trimming and J lost 10 bases, with 14 bases between them.

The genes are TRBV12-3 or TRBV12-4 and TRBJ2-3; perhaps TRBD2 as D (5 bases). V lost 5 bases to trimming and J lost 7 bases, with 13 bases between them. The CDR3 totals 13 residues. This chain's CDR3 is CASSGRAPNTQYF. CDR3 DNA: TGTGCCAGCAGTGGGCGGGCGCCTAATACGCAGTATTTT.

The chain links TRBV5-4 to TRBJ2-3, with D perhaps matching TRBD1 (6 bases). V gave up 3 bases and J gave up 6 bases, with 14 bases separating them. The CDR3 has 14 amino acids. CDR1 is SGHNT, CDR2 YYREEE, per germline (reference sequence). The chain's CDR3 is CASSSKSQGDTQYF. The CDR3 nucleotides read TGTGCCAGCAGCTCGAAAAGCCAGGGGGATACGCAGTATTTT.

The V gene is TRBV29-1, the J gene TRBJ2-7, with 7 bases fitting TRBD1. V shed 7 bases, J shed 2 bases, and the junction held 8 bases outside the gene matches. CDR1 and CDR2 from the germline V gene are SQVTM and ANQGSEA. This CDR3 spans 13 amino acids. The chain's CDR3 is CSAKRQGPYEQYF. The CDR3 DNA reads TGCAGCGCTAAGAGACAGGGACCCTACGAGCAGTACTTC.

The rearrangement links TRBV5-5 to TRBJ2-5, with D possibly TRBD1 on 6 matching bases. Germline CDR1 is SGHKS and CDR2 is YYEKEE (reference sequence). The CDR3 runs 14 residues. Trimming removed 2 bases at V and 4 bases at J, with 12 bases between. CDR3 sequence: CASSFQGTRETQYF. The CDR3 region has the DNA TGTGCCAGCAGCTTTCAGGGGACGCGAGAGACCCAGTACTTC.

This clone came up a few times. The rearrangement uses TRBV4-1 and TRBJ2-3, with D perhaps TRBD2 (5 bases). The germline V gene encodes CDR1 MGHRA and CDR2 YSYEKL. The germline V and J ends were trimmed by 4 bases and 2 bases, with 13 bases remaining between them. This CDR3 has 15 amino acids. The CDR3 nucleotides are TGCGCCAGCAGCCGAGGGTACGGGGACACAGATACGCAGTATTTT. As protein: CASSRGYGDTDTQYF.

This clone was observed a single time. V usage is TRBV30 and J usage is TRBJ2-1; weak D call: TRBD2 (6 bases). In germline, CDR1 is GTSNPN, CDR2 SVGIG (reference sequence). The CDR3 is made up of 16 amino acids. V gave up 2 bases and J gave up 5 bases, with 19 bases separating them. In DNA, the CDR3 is TGTGCCTGGAGTTTATTCTATGGGGGGTCTGACAATGAGCAGTTCTTC. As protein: CAWSLFYGGSDNEQFF.

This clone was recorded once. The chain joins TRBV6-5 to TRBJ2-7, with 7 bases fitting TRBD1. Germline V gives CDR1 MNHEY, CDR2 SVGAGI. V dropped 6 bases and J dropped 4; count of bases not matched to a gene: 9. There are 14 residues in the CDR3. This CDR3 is CASRTGTAVYEQYF. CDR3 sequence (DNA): TGTGCCAGCAGAACCGGGACAGCGGTATACGAGCAGTACTTC.

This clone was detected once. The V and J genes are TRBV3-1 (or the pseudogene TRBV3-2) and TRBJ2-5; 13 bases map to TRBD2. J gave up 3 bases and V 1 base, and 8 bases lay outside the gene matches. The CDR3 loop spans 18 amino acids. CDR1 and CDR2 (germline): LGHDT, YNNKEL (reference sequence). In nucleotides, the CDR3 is TGTGCCAGCAGCCAAGTCGGGGGTGGACTAGCGGGGGAAGAGACCCAGTACTTC. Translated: CASSQVGGGLAGEETQYF.

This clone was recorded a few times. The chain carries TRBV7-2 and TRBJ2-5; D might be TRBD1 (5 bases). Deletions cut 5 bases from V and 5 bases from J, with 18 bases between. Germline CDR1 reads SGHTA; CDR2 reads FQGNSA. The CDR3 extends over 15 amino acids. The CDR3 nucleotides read TGTGCCAGCAGCCGCCAACAGGACCCGGCCGAGACCCAGTACTTC. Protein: CASSRQQDPAETQYF.

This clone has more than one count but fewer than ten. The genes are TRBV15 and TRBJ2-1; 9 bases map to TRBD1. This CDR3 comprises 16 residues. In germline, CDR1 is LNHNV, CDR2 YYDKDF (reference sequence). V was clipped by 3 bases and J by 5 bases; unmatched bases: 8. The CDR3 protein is CATSRGSGQGDNEQFF. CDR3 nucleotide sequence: TGTGCCACCAGCAGGGGATCGGGACAGGGTGACAATGAGCAGTTCTTC.

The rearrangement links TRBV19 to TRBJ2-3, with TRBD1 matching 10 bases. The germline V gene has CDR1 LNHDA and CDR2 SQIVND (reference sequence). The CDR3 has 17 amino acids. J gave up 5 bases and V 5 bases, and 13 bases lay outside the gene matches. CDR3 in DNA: TGTGCCAGTAGTTCAACCGGGACAGGGGTTCTGGGAGATACGCAGTATTTT. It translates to CASSSTGTGVLGDTQYF.

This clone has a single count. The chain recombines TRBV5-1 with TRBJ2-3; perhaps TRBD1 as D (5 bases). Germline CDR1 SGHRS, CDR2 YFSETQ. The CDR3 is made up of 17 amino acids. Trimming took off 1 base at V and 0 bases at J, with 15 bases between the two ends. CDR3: CASSLNRQGSSTDTQYF. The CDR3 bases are TGCGCCAGCAGCTTGAACCGCCAGGGATCTAGCACAGATACGCAGTATTTT.

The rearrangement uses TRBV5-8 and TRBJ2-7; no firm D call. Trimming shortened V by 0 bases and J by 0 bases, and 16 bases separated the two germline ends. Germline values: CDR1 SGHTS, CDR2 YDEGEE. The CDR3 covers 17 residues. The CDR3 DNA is TGTGCCAGCAGCTTGGGGAGAGGAGATCCTGGCTCCTACGAGCAGTACTTC. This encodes CASSLGRGDPGSYEQYF. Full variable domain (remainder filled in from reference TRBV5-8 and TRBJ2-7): EAGVTQSPTHLIKTRGQQATLRCSPISGHTSVYWYQQALGLGLQFLLWYDEGEERNRGNFPPRFSGRQFPNYSSELNVNALELEDSALYLCASSLGRGDPGSYEQYFGPGTRLTVT.

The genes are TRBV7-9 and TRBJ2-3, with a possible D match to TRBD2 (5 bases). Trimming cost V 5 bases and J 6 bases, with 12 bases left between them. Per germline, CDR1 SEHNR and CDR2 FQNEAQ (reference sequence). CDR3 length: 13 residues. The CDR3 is CASSPRGLDTQYF. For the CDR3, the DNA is TGTGCCAGCAGCCCCCGAGGGCTTGATACGCAGTATTTT.

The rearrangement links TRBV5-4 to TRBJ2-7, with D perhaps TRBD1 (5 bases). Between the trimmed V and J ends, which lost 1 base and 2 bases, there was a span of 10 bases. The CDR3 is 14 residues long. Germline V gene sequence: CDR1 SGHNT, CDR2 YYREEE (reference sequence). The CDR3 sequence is CASSLFQGTYEQYF. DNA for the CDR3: TGTGCCAGCAGCTTGTTTCAGGGTACCTACGAGCAGTACTTC.

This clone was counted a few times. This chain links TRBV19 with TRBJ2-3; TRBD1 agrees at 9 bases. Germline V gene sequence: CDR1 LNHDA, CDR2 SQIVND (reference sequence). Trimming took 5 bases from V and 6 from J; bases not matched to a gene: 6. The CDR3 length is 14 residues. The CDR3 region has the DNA TGTGCCAGTAGTCCCGGGACAGGGAGGGATACGCAGTATTTT. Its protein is CASSPGTGRDTQYF.

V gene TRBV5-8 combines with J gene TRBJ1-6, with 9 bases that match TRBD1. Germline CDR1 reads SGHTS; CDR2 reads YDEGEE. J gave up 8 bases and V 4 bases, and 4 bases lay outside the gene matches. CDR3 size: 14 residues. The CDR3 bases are TGTGCCAGCAGCGTTGGGGACAGGGATTCACCCCTCCACTTT. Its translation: CASSVGDRDSPLHF.

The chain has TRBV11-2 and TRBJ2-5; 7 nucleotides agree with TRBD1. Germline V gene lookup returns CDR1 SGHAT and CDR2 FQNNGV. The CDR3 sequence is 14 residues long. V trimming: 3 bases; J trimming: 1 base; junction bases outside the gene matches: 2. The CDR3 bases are TGTGCCAGCAGCTTGACAGGGTTCCAAGAGACCCAGTACTTC. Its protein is CASSLTGFQETQYF.

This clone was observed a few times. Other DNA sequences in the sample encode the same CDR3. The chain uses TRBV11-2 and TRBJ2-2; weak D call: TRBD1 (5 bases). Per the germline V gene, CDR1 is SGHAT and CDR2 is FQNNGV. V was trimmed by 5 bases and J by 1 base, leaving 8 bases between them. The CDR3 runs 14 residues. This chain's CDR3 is CASSRRGNTGELFF. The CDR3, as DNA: TGTGCCAGCAGCAGAAGGGGGAACACCGGGGAGCTGTTTTTT.

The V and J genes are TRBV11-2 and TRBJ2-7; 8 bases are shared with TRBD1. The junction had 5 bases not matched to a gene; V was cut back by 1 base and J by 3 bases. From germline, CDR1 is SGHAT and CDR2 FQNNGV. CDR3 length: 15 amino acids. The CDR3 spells CASSLVAGGVYEQYF. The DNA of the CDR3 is TGTGCCAGCAGCTTAGTGGCAGGGGGCGTCTACGAGCAGTACTTC.

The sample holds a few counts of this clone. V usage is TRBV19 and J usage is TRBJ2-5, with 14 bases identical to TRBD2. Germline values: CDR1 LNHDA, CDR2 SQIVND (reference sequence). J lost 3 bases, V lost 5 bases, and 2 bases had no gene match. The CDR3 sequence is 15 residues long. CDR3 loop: CASSGLAGGKETQYF. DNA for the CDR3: TGTGCCAGTAGTGGACTAGCGGGGGGAAAAGAGACCCAGTACTTC. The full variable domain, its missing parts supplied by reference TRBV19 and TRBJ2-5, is DGGITQSPKYLFRKEGQNVTLSCEQNLNHDAMYWYRQDPGQGLRLIYYSQIVNDFQKGDIAEGYSVSREKKESFPLTVTSAQKNPTAFYLCASSGLAGGKETQYFGPGTRLLVL.

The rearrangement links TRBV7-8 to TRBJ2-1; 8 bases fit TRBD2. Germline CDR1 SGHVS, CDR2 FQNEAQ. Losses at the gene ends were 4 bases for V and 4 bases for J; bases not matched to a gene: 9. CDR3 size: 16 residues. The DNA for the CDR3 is TGTGCCAGCAGCTGGACCGGGACTAGGTGGTACAATGAGCAGTTCTTC. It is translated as CASSWTGTRWYNEQFF.

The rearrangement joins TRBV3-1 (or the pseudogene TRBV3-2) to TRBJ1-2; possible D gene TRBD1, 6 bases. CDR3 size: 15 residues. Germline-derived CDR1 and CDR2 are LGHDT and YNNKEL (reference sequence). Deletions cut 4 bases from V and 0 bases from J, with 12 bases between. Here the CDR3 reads CASSPRQEPNYGYTF. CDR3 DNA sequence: TGTGCCAGCAGCCCAAGACAGGAGCCTAACTATGGCTACACCTTC.

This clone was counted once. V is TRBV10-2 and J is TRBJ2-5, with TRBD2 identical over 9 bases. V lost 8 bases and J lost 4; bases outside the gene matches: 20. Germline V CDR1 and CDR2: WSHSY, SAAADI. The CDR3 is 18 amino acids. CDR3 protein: CASYAEGRGASGVETQYF. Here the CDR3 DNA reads TGCGCCAGCTACGCAGAGGGGCGAGGGGCTAGCGGGGTAGAGACCCAGTACTTC.

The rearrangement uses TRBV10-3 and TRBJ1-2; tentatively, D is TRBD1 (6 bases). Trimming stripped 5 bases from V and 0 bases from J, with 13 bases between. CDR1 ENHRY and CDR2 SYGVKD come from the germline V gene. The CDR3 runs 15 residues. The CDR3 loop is CAISQGQRSNYGYTF. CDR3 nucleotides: TGTGCCATCAGTCAAGGACAGCGGTCTAACTATGGCTACACCTTC.